One T cell receptor (beta chain) is described in this entry. This record comes from a study of blood T cell repertoires in COVID-19. On the study more broadly: COVID-19 samples collected from the United States, Italy and Spain covered acute and convalescent phases.

This table comes from immunoSEQ multiplex PCR, and its TCRdb copy is limited to in-frame clones, with some not included. The table has under 45,000 clones, around four fifths seen once; the top ten hold around 14%. J lost 3 bases, V lost 6 bases, and 7 bases had no gene match. Germline values: CDR1 SNHLY, CDR2 FYNNEI. The CDR3 spans 16 residues. The V call is TRBV2, the J call TRBJ2-2; 10 bases fit TRBD2. The sequence was collected from a human donor in a cohort sampled during active COVID-19. Material for sequencing was peripheral blood. CDR3 residues: CASRGPSGGDTGELFF. The DNA for the CDR3 is TGTGCCAGCAGAGGCCCGAGCGGGGGGGACACCGGGGAGCTGTTTTTT.